These 5 T cell receptor beta chains were sequenced from one sample in a study of blood T cell repertoires in COVID-19. TCRdb's copy holds only in-frame clones and misses some; the assay was immunoSEQ multiplex PCR. The table includes some 400,000 clones, 91% detected once. Sequences were obtained from PBMCs or T cells enriched from blood (not recorded which). Source of these receptors: a woman in her forties who had been exposed to COVID-19.

The V call is TRBV18, the J call TRBJ1-2; 9 positions agree with TRBD1. The CDR3 loop spans 15 amino acids. Germline assignment: CDR1 KGHSH and CDR2 LQKENI. V shed 2 bases, J shed 8 bases, and the junction held 9 bases outside the gene matches. CDR3 DNA: TGTGCCAGCTCACCAAGGGACAGGGCATTGGAAGGCTACACCTTC. Protein: CASSPRDRALEGYTF.

CDR3 DNA sequence: TGTGCCAGCAGTCACGGGGGGGGGCGGCGAGAAAAACTGTTTTTT. Translated: CASSHGGGRREKLFF. The chain employs TRBV6-6 and TRBJ1-4, with TRBD1 as a possible D gene (6 bases). The CDR3 covers 15 residues. Germline lookup yields CDR1 MNHNY and CDR2 SVGAGI (reference sequence). Deletions cut 5 bases from V and 8 bases from J, with 18 bases between.

The chain links TRBV18 to TRBJ1-5; the match to TRBD1 covers 8 bases. The CDR3 extends over 16 amino acids. The germline CDR1 and CDR2 sequences are KGHSH and LQKENI. V lost 2 bases and J lost 4; bases outside the gene matches: 7. The CDR3 bases are TGTGCCAGCTCACCAAAGTCTGGACAGGGAAATCAGCCCCAGCATTTT. Translated, it gives CASSPKSGQGNQPQHF.

The chain is built from TRBV4-2 and TRBJ2-2; D remains unclear. The V gene's germline CDR1 is LGHNA and CDR2 YNFKEQ. V was trimmed by 1 base and J by 4 bases, leaving 10 bases between them. This CDR3 has 15 residues. CDR3 residues: CASSQVQAGTGELFF. DNA for the CDR3: TGTGCCAGCAGCCAAGTTCAAGCCGGCACCGGGGAGCTGTTTTTT.

The rearrangement joins TRBV3-1 (or the pseudogene TRBV3-2) to TRBJ1-2; 9 nucleotides agree with TRBD1. J gave up 6 bases and V 3 bases, and 5 bases lay outside the gene matches. This CDR3 has 14 residues. CDR1 and CDR2 (germline): LGHDT, YNNKEL (reference sequence). CDR3 amino acids: CASSHLTGGDGYTF. The CDR3 DNA reads as TGTGCCAGCAGCCACCTGACAGGGGGTGATGGCTACACCTTC.